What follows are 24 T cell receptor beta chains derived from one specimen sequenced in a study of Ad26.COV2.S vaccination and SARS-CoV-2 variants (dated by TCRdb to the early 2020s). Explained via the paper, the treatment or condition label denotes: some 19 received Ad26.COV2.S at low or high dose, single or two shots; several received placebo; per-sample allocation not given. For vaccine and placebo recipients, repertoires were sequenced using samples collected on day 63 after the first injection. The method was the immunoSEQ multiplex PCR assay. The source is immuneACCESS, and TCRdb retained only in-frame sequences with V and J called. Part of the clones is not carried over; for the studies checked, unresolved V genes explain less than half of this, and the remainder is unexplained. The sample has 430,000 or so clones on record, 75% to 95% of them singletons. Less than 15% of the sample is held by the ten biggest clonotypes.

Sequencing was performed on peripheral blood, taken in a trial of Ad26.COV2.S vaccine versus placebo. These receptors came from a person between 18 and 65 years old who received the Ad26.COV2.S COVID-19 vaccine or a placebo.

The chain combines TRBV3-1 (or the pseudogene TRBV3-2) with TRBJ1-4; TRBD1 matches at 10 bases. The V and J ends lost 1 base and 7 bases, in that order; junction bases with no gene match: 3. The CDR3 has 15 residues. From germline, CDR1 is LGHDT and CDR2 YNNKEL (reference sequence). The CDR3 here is CASSQGDRGVEKLFF. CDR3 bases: TGTGCCAGCAGCCAAGGGGACAGGGGCGTTGAAAAACTGTTTTTT.

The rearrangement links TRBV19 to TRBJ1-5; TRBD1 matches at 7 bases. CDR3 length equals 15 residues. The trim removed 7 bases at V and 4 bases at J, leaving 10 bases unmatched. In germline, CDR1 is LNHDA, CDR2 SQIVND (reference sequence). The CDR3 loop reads CASTLTGIPNQPQHF. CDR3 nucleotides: TGTGCCAGTACCCTGACAGGGATTCCTAATCAGCCCCAGCATTTT.

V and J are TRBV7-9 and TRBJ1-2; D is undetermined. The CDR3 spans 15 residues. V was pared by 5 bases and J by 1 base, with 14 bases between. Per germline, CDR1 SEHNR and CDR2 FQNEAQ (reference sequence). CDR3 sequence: CASSPWTALNYGYTF. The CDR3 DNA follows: TGTGCCAGCAGCCCTTGGACGGCACTTAACTATGGCTACACCTTC.

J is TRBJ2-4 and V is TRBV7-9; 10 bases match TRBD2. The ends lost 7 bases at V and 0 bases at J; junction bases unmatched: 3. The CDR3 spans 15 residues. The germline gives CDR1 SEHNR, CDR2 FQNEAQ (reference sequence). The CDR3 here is CASTPSGGAKNIQYF. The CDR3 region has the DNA TGTGCCAGCACCCCTAGCGGGGGAGCCAAAAACATTCAGTACTTC.

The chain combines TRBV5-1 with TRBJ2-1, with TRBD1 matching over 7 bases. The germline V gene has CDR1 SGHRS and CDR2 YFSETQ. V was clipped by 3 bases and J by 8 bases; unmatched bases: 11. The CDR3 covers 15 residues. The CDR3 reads CASSSGQGVFDEQFF. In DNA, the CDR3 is TGCGCCAGCAGCTCCGGCCAGGGGGTTTTCGATGAGCAGTTCTTC.

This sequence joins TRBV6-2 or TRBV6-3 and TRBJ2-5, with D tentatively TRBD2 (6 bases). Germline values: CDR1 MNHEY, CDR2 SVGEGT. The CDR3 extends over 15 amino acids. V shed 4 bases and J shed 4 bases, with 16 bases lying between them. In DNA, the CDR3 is TGTGCCAGCAGTTCGGACTTCCTGGGGGGAGAGACCCAGTACTTC. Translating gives CASSSDFLGGETQYF.

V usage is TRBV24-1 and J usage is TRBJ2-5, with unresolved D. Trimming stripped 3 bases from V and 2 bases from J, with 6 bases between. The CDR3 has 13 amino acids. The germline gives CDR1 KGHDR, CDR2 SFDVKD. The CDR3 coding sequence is TGTGCCACCAGTGATCTGAGTCAAGAGACCCAGTACTTC. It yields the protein CATSDLSQETQYF.

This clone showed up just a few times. The CDR3 DNA reads TGTGCCACCAGCAGTGACAGGTGGGAGACCCAGTACTTC. Amino acid sequence: CATSSDRWETQYF. The rearrangement links TRBV15 to TRBJ2-5; a weak D match, TRBD1 (6 bases). CDR1 is LNHNV and CDR2 is YYDKDF in the germline V gene (reference sequence). CDR3 size: 13 residues. Trimming took 3 bases from V and 5 from J, leaving 10 bases between them.

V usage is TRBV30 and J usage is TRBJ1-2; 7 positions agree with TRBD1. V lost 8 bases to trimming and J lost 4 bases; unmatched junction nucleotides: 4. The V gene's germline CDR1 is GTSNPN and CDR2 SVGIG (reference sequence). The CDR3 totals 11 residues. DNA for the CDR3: TGTGCCGGGGGACAGACCTATGGCTACACCTTC. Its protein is CAGGQTYGYTF.

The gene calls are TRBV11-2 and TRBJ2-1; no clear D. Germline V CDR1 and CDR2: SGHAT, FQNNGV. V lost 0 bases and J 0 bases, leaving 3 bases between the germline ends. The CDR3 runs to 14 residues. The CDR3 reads CASSLESSYNEQFF. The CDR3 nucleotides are TGTGCCAGCAGCTTAGAGAGCTCCTACAATGAGCAGTTCTTC. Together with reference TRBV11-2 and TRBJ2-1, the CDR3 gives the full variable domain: EAGVAQSPRYKIIEKRQSVAFWCNPISGHATLYWYQQILGQGPKLLIQFQNNGVVDDSQLPKDRFSAERLKGVDSTLKIQPAKLEDSAVYLCASSLESSYNEQFFGPGTRLTVL.

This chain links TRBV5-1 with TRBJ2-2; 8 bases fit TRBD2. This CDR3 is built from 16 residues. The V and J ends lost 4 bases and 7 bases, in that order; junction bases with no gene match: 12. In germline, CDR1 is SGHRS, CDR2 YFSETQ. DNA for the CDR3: TGCGCCAGCAGCCTCATATCGACTAGCGAGGTCGGGGAGCTGTTTTTT. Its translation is CASSLISTSEVGELFF.

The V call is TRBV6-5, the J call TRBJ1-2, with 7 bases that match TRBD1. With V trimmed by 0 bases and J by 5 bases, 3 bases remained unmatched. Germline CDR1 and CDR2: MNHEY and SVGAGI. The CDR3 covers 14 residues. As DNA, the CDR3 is TGTGCCAGCAGTTACTCAGGGGGCGGATATGGCTACACCTTC. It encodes CASSYSGGGYGYTF.

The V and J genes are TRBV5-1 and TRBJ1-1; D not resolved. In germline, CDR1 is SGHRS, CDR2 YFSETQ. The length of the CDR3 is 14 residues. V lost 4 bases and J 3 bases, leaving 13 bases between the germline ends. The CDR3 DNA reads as TGCGCCAGCAGCCTACCTACTGGACACACTGAAGCTTTCTTT. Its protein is CASSLPTGHTEAFF. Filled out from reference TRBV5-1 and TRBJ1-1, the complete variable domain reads KAGVTQTPRYLIKTRGQQVTLSCSPISGHRSVSWYQQTPGQGLQFLFEYFSETQRNKGNFPGRFSGRQFSNSRSEMNVSTLELGDSALYLCASSLPTGHTEAFFGQGTRLTVV.

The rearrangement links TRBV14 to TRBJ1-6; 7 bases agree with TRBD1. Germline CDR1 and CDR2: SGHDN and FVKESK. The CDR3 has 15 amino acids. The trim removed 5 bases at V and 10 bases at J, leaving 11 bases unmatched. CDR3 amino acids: CASSFLTGENSPLHF. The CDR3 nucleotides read TGTGCCAGCAGCTTCCTTACAGGGGAAAACTCACCCCTCCACTTT.

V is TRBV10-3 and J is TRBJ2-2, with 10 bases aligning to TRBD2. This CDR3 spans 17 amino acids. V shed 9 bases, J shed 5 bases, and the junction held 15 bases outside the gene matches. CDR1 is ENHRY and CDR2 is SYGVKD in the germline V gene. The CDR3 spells CAIRNSASGSSTGELFF. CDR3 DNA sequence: TGTGCCATACGAAATTCGGCTAGCGGGAGTTCTACCGGGGAGCTGTTTTTT.

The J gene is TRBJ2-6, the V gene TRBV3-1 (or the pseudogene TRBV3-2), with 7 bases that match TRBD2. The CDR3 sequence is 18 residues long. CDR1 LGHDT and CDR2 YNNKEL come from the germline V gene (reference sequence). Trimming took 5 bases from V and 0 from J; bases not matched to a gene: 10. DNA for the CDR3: TGTGCCAGCAGCTCCCGAGCGGGAAGCAGCTCTGGGGCCAACGTCCTGACTTTC. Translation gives CASSSRAGSSSGANVLTF.

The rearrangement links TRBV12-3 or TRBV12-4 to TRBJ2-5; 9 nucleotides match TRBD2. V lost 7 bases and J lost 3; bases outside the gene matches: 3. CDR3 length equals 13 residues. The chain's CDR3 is CASNIAGEETQYF. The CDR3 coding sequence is TGTGCCAGCAATATAGCGGGAGAAGAGACCCAGTACTTC.

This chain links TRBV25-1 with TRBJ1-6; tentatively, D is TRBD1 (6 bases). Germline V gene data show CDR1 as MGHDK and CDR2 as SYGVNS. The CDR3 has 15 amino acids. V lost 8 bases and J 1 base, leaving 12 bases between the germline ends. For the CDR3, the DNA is TGTGCCAGCGCAGGGGTTGGGTCCTATAATTCACCCCTCCACTTT. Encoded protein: CASAGVGSYNSPLHF. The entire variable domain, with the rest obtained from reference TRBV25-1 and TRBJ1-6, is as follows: EADIYQTPRYLVIGTGKKITLECSQTMGHDKMYWYQQDPGMELHLIHYSYGVNSTEKGDLSSESTVSRIRTEHFPLTLESARPSHTSQYLCASAGVGSYNSPLHFGNGTRLTVT.

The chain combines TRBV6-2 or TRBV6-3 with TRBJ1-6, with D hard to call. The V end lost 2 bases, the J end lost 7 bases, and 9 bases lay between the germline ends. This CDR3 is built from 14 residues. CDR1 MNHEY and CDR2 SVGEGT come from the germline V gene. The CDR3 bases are TGTGCCAGCAGTTACGGGCATACGAATTCACCCCTCCACTTT. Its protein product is CASSYGHTNSPLHF.

CDR3 sequence (DNA): TGTGCCAGCTTGTCAGGGAACTACAATGAGCAGTTCTTC. It yields the protein CASLSGNYNEQFF. V and J are TRBV2 and TRBJ2-1; a possible D gene is TRBD1 (5 bases). Between the trimmed V and J ends, which lost 8 bases and 3 bases, there was a span of 11 bases. The CDR3 consists of 13 residues. Germline lookup yields CDR1 SNHLY and CDR2 FYNNEI.

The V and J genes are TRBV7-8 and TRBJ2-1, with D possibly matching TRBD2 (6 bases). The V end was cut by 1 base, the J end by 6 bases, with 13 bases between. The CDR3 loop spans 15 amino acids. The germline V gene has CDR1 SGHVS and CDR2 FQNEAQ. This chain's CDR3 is CASSLGIRGSNEQFF. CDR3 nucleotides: TGTGCCAGCAGCTTAGGTATACGGGGGAGCAATGAGCAGTTCTTC.

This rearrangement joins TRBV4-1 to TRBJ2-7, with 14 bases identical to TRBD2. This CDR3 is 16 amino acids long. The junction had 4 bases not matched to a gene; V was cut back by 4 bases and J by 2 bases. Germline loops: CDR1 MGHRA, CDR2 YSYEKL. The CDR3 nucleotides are TGCGCCAGCAGCCTCGGACTAGCGGGAGGAACCTACGAGCAGTACTTC. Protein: CASSLGLAGGTYEQYF.

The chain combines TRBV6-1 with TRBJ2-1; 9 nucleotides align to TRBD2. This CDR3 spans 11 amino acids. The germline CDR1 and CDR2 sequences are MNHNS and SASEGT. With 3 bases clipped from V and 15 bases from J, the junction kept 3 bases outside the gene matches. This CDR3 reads CASSDAGGPFF. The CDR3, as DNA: TGTGCCAGCAGTGACGCGGGGGGGCCGTTCTTC.

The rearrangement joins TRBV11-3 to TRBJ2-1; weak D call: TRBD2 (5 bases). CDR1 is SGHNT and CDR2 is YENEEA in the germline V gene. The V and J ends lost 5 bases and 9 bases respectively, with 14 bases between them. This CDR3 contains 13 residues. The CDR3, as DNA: TGTGCCAGCAGCCCCCGGCGGGCAGCTGAGCAGTTCTTC. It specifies CASSPRRAAEQFF.